This passage covers 5 T cell receptor beta chains from one sample sequenced in a study of cytomegalovirus exposure and HLA in healthy donors. The PCR contained 60 Vbeta and 13 Jbeta primers. Sequencing used immunoSEQ multiplex PCR; TCRdb keeps in-frame clones, though not all of them. Of more than 110,000 clones listed, about 79% are singletons. The sample was PBMCs. These receptors were obtained from a man between 35 and 55 years old in good health and CMV-seropositive.

This sequence joins TRBV14 and TRBJ2-1; weak D call: TRBD1 (5 bases). There are 17 residues in the CDR3. V lost 0 bases and J 2 bases, leaving 14 bases between the germline ends. Germline CDR1 SGHDN, CDR2 FVKESK. The CDR3 sequence: CASSQDRAGLTYNEQFF. As DNA, the CDR3 is TGTGCCAGCAGCCAAGATCGGGCAGGGCTGACCTACAATGAGCAGTTCTTC.

The rearrangement joins TRBV5-1 to TRBJ1-1, with D hard to call. Germline V lookup: CDR1 SGHRS, CDR2 YFSETQ. The CDR3 runs 14 residues. With 4 bases removed from V and 0 bases from J, the gap between germline ends came to 10 bases. The CDR3 nucleotides read TGCGCCAGCAGCCCGACGGGGATGAACACTGAAGCTTTCTTT. It encodes CASSPTGMNTEAFF.

This sequence joins TRBV19 and TRBJ1-5, with D possibly TRBD1 on 6 matching bases. The CDR3 covers 15 residues. CDR1 is LNHDA and CDR2 is SQIVND in the germline V gene (reference sequence). Trimming took 10 bases from V and 7 from J, leaving 23 bases between them. The CDR3 sequence: CATKNTGQFAQPQHF. The DNA for the CDR3 is TGTGCCACCAAAAATACAGGGCAATTTGCGCAGCCCCAGCATTTT.

The chain carries TRBV7-2 and TRBJ1-5; possibly TRBD1 for D (5 bases). The germline V gene encodes CDR1 SGHTA and CDR2 FQGNSA. V lost 5 bases to trimming and J lost 6 bases, with 14 bases between them. The CDR3 covers 14 residues. The CDR3 region has the DNA TGTGCCAGCAGCCCTAAAGGGGTAGCTCAGCCCCAGCATTTT. This codes for CASSPKGVAQPQHF.

V is TRBV29-1 and J is TRBJ1-4, with TRBD1 as a possible D gene (6 bases). The V end was cut by 6 bases, the J end by 7 bases, with 21 bases between. There are 15 residues in the CDR3. CDR1 and CDR2 (germline): SQVTM, ANQGSEA. The CDR3 DNA is TGCAGCGTAAATTCCGGGACACCAGGAGGTGAAAAACTGTTTTTT. It codes for CSVNSGTPGGEKLFF.